This T cell receptor beta chain is drawn from a study of blood T cell repertoires in COVID-19. The assay was immunoSEQ multiplex PCR, and TCRdb's table has in-frame clones only and misses some. The sample carries about 330,000 clones, approximately 88% recorded once. Participants, about 18 to 100 years old, spanned about two dozen US areas. Cohorts were based on clinical histories the participants reported. The V end was cut by 2 bases, the J end by 3 bases, with 14 bases between. The CDR3 consists of 16 residues. The germline V gene has CDR1 SNHLY and CDR2 FYNNEI. Input material: PBMCs or T cells enriched from blood (not recorded which). The sequence was collected from a man aged 25 to 40 who had recovered from COVID-19. The V and J genes are TRBV2 and TRBJ2-1; perhaps TRBD2 as D (5 bases). CDR3 nucleotide sequence: TGTGCCAGCAGTGAATACATAGCGAGGGACTACAATGAGCAGTTCTTC. Amino acid sequence: CASSEYIARDYNEQFF.